This T cell receptor beta chain was recovered during a study of blood T cell repertoires in COVID-19. At the level of the study: T cells, B-cell-depleted T cells, or PBMCs supplied cDNA or gDNA.

Participant reports of clinical history set cohort assignment. Donors in Cohort 3 counted as recovered after two negative PCRs, clearance, or symptom resolution. The repertoire was sequenced with immunoSEQ multiplex PCR; TCRdb's copy has only in-frame clones and lacks some. The sample lists 250,000 to 300,000 clones, 90% occurring once. This receptor was identified in a woman in her thirties who had recovered from COVID-19. Material for sequencing was PBMCs or T cells enriched from blood (not recorded which).

The CDR3 DNA follows: TGTGCCAGCAGCGCCCTAGCGGGAGGGCCGACAGATACGCAGTATTTT. Protein: CASSALAGGPTDTQYF. This chain connects TRBV7-9 to TRBJ2-3; 12 bases match TRBD2. Germline V gene data show CDR1 as SEHNR and CDR2 as FQNEAQ (reference sequence). V gave up 5 bases and J gave up 3 bases; unmatched junction bases: 6. The CDR3 totals 16 residues.